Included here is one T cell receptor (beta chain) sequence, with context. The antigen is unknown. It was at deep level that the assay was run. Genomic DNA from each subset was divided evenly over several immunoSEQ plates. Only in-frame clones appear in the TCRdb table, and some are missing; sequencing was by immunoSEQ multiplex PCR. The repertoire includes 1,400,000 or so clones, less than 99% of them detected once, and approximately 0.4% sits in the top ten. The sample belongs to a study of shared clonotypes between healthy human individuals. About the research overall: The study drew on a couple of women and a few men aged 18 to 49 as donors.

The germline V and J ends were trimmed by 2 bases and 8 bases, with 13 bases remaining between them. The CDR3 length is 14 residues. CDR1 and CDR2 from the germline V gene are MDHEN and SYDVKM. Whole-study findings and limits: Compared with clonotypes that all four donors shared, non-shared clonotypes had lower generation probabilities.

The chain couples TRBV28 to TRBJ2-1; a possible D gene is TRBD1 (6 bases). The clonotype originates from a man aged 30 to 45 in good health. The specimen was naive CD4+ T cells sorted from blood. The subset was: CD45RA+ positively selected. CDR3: CASSLRGSTDEQFF. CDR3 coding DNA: TGTGCCAGCAGTTTAAGGGGGTCTACGGATGAGCAGTTCTTC.